Below, one TCR beta chain is given with its context. Sample treatment: around 19 received Ad26.COV2.S at low or high dose, single or two shots; five or six received placebo; per-sample allocation not given. Collection of samples fell on day 63 after the first vaccine or placebo injection. The data are from a study of Ad26.COV2.S vaccination and SARS-CoV-2 variants. Overall study context: Vaccine-arm donor from the placebo-controlled COV1001 Ad26.COV2.S trial.

The assay was immunoSEQ multiplex PCR, and TCRdb's table has in-frame clones only and misses some. This sample yields about 460,000 clones, of which 80% to 90% are seen a single time; 1.5% to 2% belongs to the top ten. V lost 10 bases to trimming and J lost 0 bases, with 13 bases between them. This CDR3 has 13 residues. The specimen comprised peripheral blood, sampled in a trial of Ad26.COV2.S vaccine versus placebo. The TCR was taken from a person aged 18-60 years who received the Ad26.COV2.S COVID-19 vaccine or a placebo. The chain couples TRBV12-3 or TRBV12-4 to TRBJ2-7; D ambiguous. CDR3 coding DNA: TGTGCCATCCAGCCCAAATACTCCTACGAGCAGTACTTC. Its protein product is CAIQPKYSYEQYF.